Below, one TCR beta chain is given with its context. What it binds is unknown. These data originate in a study of cytomegalovirus exposure and HLA in healthy donors. Study-level findings and limits: TRBV6-2, TRBV6-3 and some other V segments were unresolvable in 87-base-pair reads.

Germline V gives CDR1 SEHNR, CDR2 FQNEAQ (reference sequence). V lost 0 bases and J 5 bases, leaving 4 bases between the germline ends. CDR3 size: 12 residues. Vbeta (60) and Jbeta (13) primers were used in the PCR. Generated by immunoSEQ multiplex PCR, the TCRdb table keeps only in-frame clones and is missing some. The table shows tens of thousands of clones, with roughly 74% occurring only once. This clonotype was obtained from a woman in her thirties in good health and CMV-seropositive. The rearrangement joins TRBV7-9 to TRBJ1-2; D is ambiguous. The sequencing input was PBMCs. CDR3 protein: CASSLAAYGYTF. The CDR3 nucleotides read TGTGCCAGCAGCTTAGCGGCTTATGGCTACACCTTC.